This TCR beta chain came from a study of T cells after yellow fever vaccination. Broader study findings: Relatively few clonotypes were ones that appeared in both CD4 and CD8 compartments.

TCRdb independently ran MiXCR on the 5' RACE reads; one entry per CDR3 protein. The sample holds 200,000 to 250,000 distinct CDR3 sequences, under 3.5% seen once. Worth noting for this clonotype: Its antigen is unidentified.

This CDR3 region has 14 residues. Germline CDR1 reads KGHSH; CDR2 reads LQKENI. Trimming cost V 3 bases and J 7 bases; bases outside gene matches: 5. The TCR was taken from a man aged 18 to 30 who received the YFV17D yellow fever vaccine. This specimen was CD4+ T cells sorted from PBMCs, taken 10 days after the yellow fever booster vaccination. The chain has TRBV18 and TRBJ2-7; TRBD1 matches 11 bases. CDR3 bases: TGTGCCAGCTCACCCGGACAGGGGGCACGGGAGCAGTACGTC. This translates into CASSPGQGAREQYV.